The 20 T cell receptor beta chains reported below all come from one sample, sequenced in a study of T and B cells in COVID-19 patients. TRB was amplified from about 250-500 ng of blood genomic DNA. Multiplex PCR with BIOMED2 TRB-A/B primer pools amplified TRB rearrangements. A single record per CDR3 protein comes from TCRdb applying MiXCR to the multiplex PCR reads. The sample contains over 6,000 distinct CDR3 sequences, about 30% of which appear only once. The sequencing input was blood. The receptor source for this set is a human donor with active COVID-19.

The CDR3 reads CASSTGQGSGGYTF. The CDR3 DNA reads as TGTGCCAGCAGTACGGGACAGGGGTCTGGTGGCTACACCTTC. The gene calls are TRBV6-5 and TRBJ1-2; 10 positions agree with TRBD1. CDR3 length: 14 residues. The germline gives CDR1 MNHEY, CDR2 SVGAGI. Losses at the gene ends were 5 bases for V and 7 bases for J; bases not matched to a gene: 7.

This clonotype is judged medium-sized (0.01 to 0.1%). The rearrangement links TRBV29-1 to TRBJ2-5; TRBD2 is a possible D gene (6 bases). Germline V gene sequence: CDR1 SQVTM, CDR2 ANQGSEA. Trimming left V 8 bases short and J 2 bases short, with 15 bases between. The CDR3 is made up of 13 amino acids. In DNA form, the CDR3 reads TGCAGCCTTGGGGGAGGAGTTCAAGAGACCCAGTACTTC. This codes for CSLGGGVQETQYF. Full variable domain (outside the CDR3, taken from reference TRBV29-1 and TRBJ2-5): SAVISQKPSRDICQRGTSLTIQCQVDSQVTMMFWYRQQPGQSLTLIATANQGSEATYESGFVIDKFPISRPNLTFSTLTVSNMSPEDSSIYLCSLGGGVQETQYFGPGTRLLVL.

The V call is TRBV7-2, the J call TRBJ1-1; no reliable D call. The CDR3 spans 15 residues. Germline V CDR1 and CDR2: SGHTA, FQGNSA. The V end lost 0 bases, the J end lost 2 bases, and 10 bases lay between the germline ends. DNA of the CDR3: TGTGCCAGCAGCTTAGCGGCCTTATCAAACACTGAAGCTTTCTTT. As protein: CASSLAALSNTEAFF.

This clonotype was counted only a few times. The V and J genes are TRBV6-6 and TRBJ2-6; a weak D match, TRBD1 (6 bases). Trimming pared 5 bases from V and 2 bases from J, leaving 13 bases between. The CDR3 sequence is 16 residues long. Germline V gives CDR1 MNHNY, CDR2 SVGAGI (reference sequence). CDR3 region: CASSLRTGTGANVLTF. The CDR3 coding sequence is TGTGCCAGCAGTCTACGTACAGGGACTGGGGCCAACGTCCTGACTTTC.

This clonotype was picked up a small number of times. The chain has TRBV6-5 and TRBJ1-5; D is uncertain. The CDR3 extends over 11 amino acids. V shed 6 bases and J shed 3 bases, with 3 bases lying between them. Germline CDR1 and CDR2: MNHEY and SVGAGI. The CDR3 spells CASRDNQPQHF. CDR3 in DNA: TGTGCCAGCAGGGACAATCAGCCCCAGCATTTT.

J is TRBJ2-5 and V is TRBV6-5, with D tentatively TRBD2 (5 bases). CDR3 length equals 12 residues. CDR1 is MNHEY and CDR2 is SVGAGI in the germline V gene. With 10 bases removed from V and 2 bases from J, the gap between germline ends came to 11 bases. CDR3 DNA: TGTGCCACCCGGACTGCTCAAGAGACCCAGTACTTC. Translated: CATRTAQETQYF.

This clonotype occurred a few times. The V gene is TRBV4-2, the J gene TRBJ2-5, with 8 bases matching TRBD2. CDR3 size: 16 residues. With V trimmed by 0 bases and J by 3 bases, 6 bases remained unmatched. Germline V gene lookup returns CDR1 LGHNA and CDR2 YNFKEQ. The CDR3: CASSQESSGLEETQYF. The CDR3 region has the DNA TGTGCCAGCAGCCAAGAATCTAGCGGGTTGGAAGAGACCCAGTACTTC.

This clonotype turned up a few times. The rearrangement links TRBV18 to TRBJ1-4; D is uncertain. CDR1 KGHSH and CDR2 LQKENI come from the germline V gene. The V end was cut by 3 bases, the J end by 0 bases, with 8 bases between. This CDR3 comprises 15 residues. The CDR3 loop is CASSPGASTNEKLFF. The CDR3, as DNA: TGTGCCAGCTCACCCGGAGCGTCAACTAATGAAAAACTGTTTTTT.

The CDR3 nucleotides read TGTGCCAAAAGTTTCCCTACCACAGATACGCAGTATTTT. This codes for CAKSFPTTDTQYF. The chain links TRBV27 to TRBJ2-3; D is uncertain. Germline-derived CDR1 and CDR2 are MNHEY and SMNVEV (reference sequence). The CDR3 is made up of 13 amino acids. Trimming cost V 10 bases and J 2 bases, with 13 bases left between them.

This clonotype has more than one count but fewer than ten. The gene calls are TRBV24-1 and TRBJ1-5; no definite D call. This CDR3 region has 15 residues. V was shortened by 5 bases and J by 9 bases, with 19 bases between the two germline ends. Germline CDR1 and CDR2: KGHDR and SFDVKD. CDR3 bases: TGTGCCACCAGTGGCCCCGGGGAGGTCTCAGGGCCCCAGCATTTT. Its translation is CATSGPGEVSGPQHF.

The chain carries TRBV11-2 and TRBJ2-7, with TRBD1 as a possible D gene (6 bases). Trimming shortened V by 5 bases and J by 1 base, and 12 bases separated the two germline ends. CDR1 is SGHAT and CDR2 is FQNNGV in the germline V gene. This CDR3 region has 14 residues. The CDR3 loop reads CASSPDSRSYEQYF. The CDR3 nucleotides read TGTGCCAGCAGCCCGGACAGCCGGTCCTACGAGCAGTACTTC.

The V call is TRBV6-5, the J call TRBJ2-1, with TRBD2 matching over 8 bases. CDR1 is MNHEY and CDR2 is SVGAGI in the germline V gene. There are 13 residues in the CDR3. Trimming took 7 bases from V and 8 from J; bases not matched to a gene: 7. The CDR3 nucleotides are TGTGCCAGCACCCTAGGGACTAGGGATGAGCAGTTCTTC. This codes for CASTLGTRDEQFF.

CDR3 DNA sequence: TGTGCCAGCAGTTGGTCCGTTCGGGGCTACACCTTC. Its protein is CASSWSVRGYTF. V gene TRBV6-2 or TRBV6-3 combines with J gene TRBJ1-2; D remains unclear. CDR1 MNHEY and CDR2 SVGEGT come from the germline V gene. CDR3 length equals 12 residues. Trimming took 4 bases from V and 8 from J, leaving 11 bases between them.

The chain links TRBV27 to TRBJ1-3, with 7 bases lining up with TRBD1. With V trimmed by 7 bases and J by 0 bases, 6 bases remained unmatched. Germline V gene data show CDR1 as MNHEY and CDR2 as SMNVEV (reference sequence). This CDR3 is 15 amino acids long. The CDR3 region has the DNA TGTGCCAGCAAACTGACAGGGAGCTCTGGAAACACCATATATTTT. Translation gives CASKLTGSSGNTIYF.

The V call is TRBV6-5, the J call TRBJ2-5, with TRBD2 identical over 13 bases. The CDR3 contains 17 residues. The V segment lost 6 bases and the J segment 3 bases; nucleotides outside the gene matches: 10. The V gene's germline CDR1 is MNHEY and CDR2 SVGAGI. The CDR3 is CASSQFRGLAGEETQYF. DNA of the CDR3: TGTGCCAGCAGCCAATTTCGCGGACTAGCGGGAGAAGAGACCCAGTACTTC.

The chain joins TRBV13 to TRBJ1-5, with a possible D match to TRBD1 (5 bases). Between the trimmed V and J ends, which lost 6 bases and 2 bases, there was a span of 14 bases. There are 15 residues in the CDR3. In germline, CDR1 is PRHDT, CDR2 FYEKMQ (reference sequence). The CDR3 DNA reads TGTGCCAGCAGGCGCGGCCGGGACGGCAATCAGCCCCAGCATTTT. Amino acids: CASRRGRDGNQPQHF.

This clonotype showed up just a few times. This rearrangement joins TRBV6-2 or TRBV6-3 to TRBJ2-1; the D gene is possibly TRBD2 (5 bases). Between the trimmed V and J ends, which lost 6 bases and 6 bases, there was a span of 15 bases. The CDR3 loop spans 14 amino acids. CDR1 and CDR2 from the germline V gene are MNHEY and SVGEGT. The DNA for the CDR3 is TGTGCCAGCAGCCTAACTACTGGGAGCAATGAGCAGTTCTTC. Its translation is CASSLTTGSNEQFF.

The V call is TRBV10-3, the J call TRBJ2-3; no reliable D call. V was cut by 2 bases and J by 2 bases, with 8 bases left in between. CDR1 and CDR2 (germline): ENHRY, SYGVKD. There are 14 residues in the CDR3. The CDR3 sequence is CAISELPFTDTQYF. The CDR3 DNA is TGTGCCATCAGTGAGCTTCCTTTCACAGATACGCAGTATTTT.

The CDR3 DNA follows: TGTGCCAGCAGTCCCCGGACAAGCTATGGCTACACCTTC. Amino acid sequence: CASSPRTSYGYTF. The chain links TRBV27 to TRBJ1-2, with a tentative D call TRBD1 (5 bases). Germline CDR1 reads MNHEY; CDR2 reads SMNVEV (reference sequence). The length of the CDR3 is 13 residues. Trimming took 5 bases from V and 4 from J, leaving 11 bases between them.

By share, this clonotype counts as medium-sized. The V and J genes are TRBV6-5 and TRBJ2-3; D might be TRBD1 or TRBD2, each matching 5 bases. Trimming removed 4 bases at V and 9 bases at J, with 8 bases between. In germline, CDR1 is MNHEY, CDR2 SVGAGI. The CDR3 covers 11 residues. CDR3 in DNA: TGTGCCAGCAGTTCGGGACGGACGCAGTATTTT. Amino acids: CASSSGRTQYF.